The present TCR beta chain was sequenced within a study of blood T cell repertoires in COVID-19. The CDR3 is 15 residues long. V lost 4 bases, J lost 0 bases, and 10 bases lay in between. Germline V gene data show CDR1 as SGHTA and CDR2 as FQGTGA. The repertoire was sequenced with immunoSEQ multiplex PCR; TCRdb's copy has only in-frame clones and lacks some. The table has hundreds of thousands of clones, about 89% seen once. V usage is TRBV7-3 and J usage is TRBJ2-1, with D possibly matching TRBD2 (6 bases). This TCR came from a man in his 60s who had recovered from COVID-19. The sample consisted of peripheral blood. Here the CDR3 reads CASSSAGSSYNEQFF. DNA of the CDR3: TGTGCCAGCAGCTCGGCCGGGAGCTCCTACAATGAGCAGTTCTTC.